This T cell receptor beta chain comes out of a study of PD-L1 blockade in urothelial cancer (dated by TCRdb to 2016 to 2017). As for the study more broadly: All patients started therapy around 2014 and received atezolizumab 1,200 mg intravenously every 3 weeks. Some 30 patients had pretreatment blood TCR-seq, about 25 had at least one posttreatment blood collection, and about 25 had tumor TCR-seq. Durable clinical benefit was achieved by nine patients but not by the remaining 20. In the same patients, whole exome sequencing and RNA sequencing of pretreatment tumors were performed in addition to TCR sequencing. Durable clinical benefit meant progression-free survival longer than 6 months, and TCR features were also tested against progression-free and overall survival. About 90% of the 29 patients were identified as males with urothelial cancer of bladder origin, and a prior smoking history was reported by 18 of 29 patients. An exploratory multi-omic analysis was conducted of the somatic, immune and clinical correlates of response to PD-L1 blockade with atezolizumab in urothelial cancer. Patients had an ECOG performance status of 0 or 1 and had received between 0 and 3 prior chemotherapy regimens. Blood samples were analyzed at 3 weeks after treatment start (second dose) and at 6 weeks after treatment start. A median of roughly 140,000 T cells and some 90,000 unique TCRs was obtained from blood samples, and a median clonality of roughly 0.08 was observed. TCR sequencing covered pretreatment tumor samples and matched, serially collected peripheral blood taken before and after atezolizumab treatment.

This sample's time point label indicates: peripheral blood 6 weeks after treatment start. A cohort of around 29 patients with locally advanced or metastatic urothelial carcinoma, treated at Memorial Sloan Kettering on a trial protocol, was included. Peripheral blood mononuclear cells were collected from each patient pretreatment and during treatment, giving between 1 and 8 total time points per patient. The Qiagen DNeasy Blood extraction kit was used to purify genomic DNA from total PBMCs and tumor samples. PBMCs were collected pretreatment and during treatment and were isolated and stored as previously described. Concerning this clone itself: Its binding antigen is unknown. No quality values exist for individual bases; no much larger clone is one base distant.

Each PCR received spiked-in synthetic TCR analog templates so that absolute template abundance could be estimated from read counts. Using the immunoSEQ assay, TCRbeta CDR3 regions were amplified from genomic DNA with bias-controlled V and J gene primers. Sequencing of rearranged TCRbeta segments was performed at approximately 20X coverage. In the paper's pipeline: Sequencing errors were corrected by clustering and CDR3s were annotated against IMGT to assign V, D and J genes. Only productive TCRbeta rearrangements were used in downstream analyses, excluding out-of-frame or stop-codon sequences. Clonality was calculated as one minus the Shannon entropy normalized by the log of the number of unique productive sequences. Clones differing between time points or between blood and tumor were identified using Fisher's exact test with Benjamini-Hochberg correction, with an adjusted p below 0.01 applied as the threshold. TCRdb carries this immuneACCESS record with in-frame sequences only. Its versions omit some clonotypes, under half of them owing to an unresolved V gene in the studies checked, with the rest unexplained. For V, J and clone size, that table is used; D and trimming come from the DNA. The sample table shows about 76,000 clones, and approximately 90% are seen once. The ten biggest clones cover approximately 0.89% of the sample.

Overall results and qualifications from the work: At 3 weeks after the start of treatment, tumor-associated TCR clones in peripheral blood had expanded more in patients with durable benefit (n of about 22, p = 0.022). A pretreatment peripheral blood TCR clonality below the median was linked to improved progression-free and overall survival. Because the sample size was small (n = 29) and many of the analyses were exploratory, the results are meant to be hypothesis-generating.

The TCR originated in a woman of 80 years or more with urothelial cancer. The specimen was PBMCs, collected around atezolizumab (anti-PD-L1) treatment.

The nucleotide sequence is given as TGTGCCAGCAGCGCGATGAGCGGGTTAATACCCTACGAGCAGTACTTC. It encodes CASSAMSGLIPYEQYF. The sequence is built from TRBV9 and TRBJ2-7, and TRBD2 may be the D gene, going by 6 matching bases. Inclusive of the bounding cysteine and phenylalanine, the CDR3 is 16 residues long. Solely the CDR3 DNA is kept, with 48 bases framed from the first base. V is clipped by 3 bases and J by 2 bases, and the sequence between their germline boundaries is 18 bases long. As encoded in the germline V gene, CDR1 is SGDLS while CDR2 is YYNGEE.